These T cell receptor beta chains were read from a single sample in a study of beta chain features in type 1 diabetes. Assay used: immunoSEQ multiplex PCR; TCRdb lists only in-frame clones, some missing. The sample has almost 350,000 clones, about a tenth seen once. Material: central memory CD4+ T cells from blood. Source of these receptors: a man aged 25-45 years with type 1 diabetes. Each CDR3 is given with its conserved first and last residue. Each record gives: D gene, clone size, J gene, V gene, CDR3 protein, CDR3 DNA. D genes are given only for firm matches. Clone size is stated in some rows and not others, as once, few, many or a class when expanded.

>-|few|TRBJ2-3|TRBV28
CASREGSDAQYF
TGTGCCAGCAGGGAAGGTAGTGATGCGCAGTATTTT
>-|-|TRBJ2-3|TRBV7-2
CASSSRGGDTQYF
TGTGCCAGCAGCTCCAGAGGGGGAGATACGCAGTATTTT
>TRBD1|few|TRBJ1-2|TRBV13
CASSGRDRFYGYTF
TGTGCCAGCAGCGGCCGGGACAGGTTCTATGGCTACACCTTC
>-|many|TRBJ2-3|TRBV7-2
CASTPYTDTQYF
TGTGCCAGCACCCCCTACACAGATACGCAGTATTTT
>TRBD1|-|TRBJ1-4|TRBV7-8
CASSSHRGSNEKLFF
TGTGCCAGCAGCTCCCACAGGGGATCTAATGAAAAACTGTTTTTT
>TRBD1|many|TRBJ2-1|TRBV30
CASGTGAEQFF
TGTGCCTCCGGAACAGGGGCTGAGCAGTTCTTC
>-|-|TRBJ2-5|TRBV7-6
CASSLGRQTQYF
TGTGCCAGCAGCTTAGGCAGGCAGACCCAGTACTTC
>-|many|TRBJ1-1|TRBV5-6
CASSSAGKTAEAFF
TGTGCCAGCAGCTCCGCGGGGAAAACGGCTGAAGCTTTCTTT
>-|many|TRBJ2-3|TRBV2
CASSDPGSTATDTQYF
TGTGCCAGCAGTGACCCTGGGTCTACAGCCACAGATACGCAGTATTTT
>-|few|TRBJ2-4|TRBV15
CATSTGAKNIQYF
TGTGCCACCAGCACGGGTGCCAAAAACATTCAGTACTTC
>-|few|TRBJ1-6|TRBV10-3
CAISFKGRHSPLHF
TGTGCCATCAGTTTCAAGGGAAGGCATTCACCCCTCCACTTT
>TRBD1|-|TRBJ2-4|TRBV18
CASSLETGTGNIQYF
TGTGCCAGCTCACTGGAAACAGGGACAGGAAACATTCAGTACTTC
>-|few|TRBJ1-1|TRBV30
CARRGSTEAFF
TGTGCCCGCAGAGGAAGCACTGAAGCTTTCTTT
>-|few|TRBJ2-1|TRBV4-3
CASRGVYVVYNEQFF
TGCGCCAGCAGGGGGGTTTACGTGGTCTACAATGAGCAGTTCTTC
>-|many|TRBJ2-4|TRBV6-1
CASMSGVAKNIQYF
TGTGCCAGCATGTCAGGGGTAGCCAAAAACATTCAGTACTTC
>-|few|TRBJ1-2|TRBV4-3
CASSQDQRLTGYTF
TGCGCCAGCAGCCAAGATCAACGCCTCACTGGCTACACCTTC
>-|-|TRBJ1-3|TRBV27
CASSPIGSGNTIYF
TGTGCCAGCTCCCCCATCGGGTCTGGAAACACCATATATTTT